Following are 4 T cell receptor beta chains from one sample sequenced in a study of blood T cell repertoires in COVID-19. The protocol was immunoSEQ multiplex PCR, while the TCRdb copy is restricted to in-frame clones and leaves out a portion. The top ten hold roughly 3.9% of the sample, which has tens of thousands of clones, around 90% seen once. Sequencing was done on a sample of peripheral blood. The receptors stem from a man aged 40-50 years with COVID-19, enrolled during active disease.

This sequence joins TRBV9 and TRBJ2-6; D is ambiguous. With 3 bases removed from V and 4 bases from J, the gap between germline ends came to 8 bases. The germline V gene has CDR1 SGDLS and CDR2 YYNGEE. This CDR3 is built from 14 residues. In nucleotides, the CDR3 is TGTGCCAGCAGCGATCACACGGGGGCCAACGTCCTGACTTTC. The encoded protein is CASSDHTGANVLTF.

The rearrangement uses TRBV5-1 and TRBJ2-7, with 8 positions matching TRBD1. V gave up 5 bases and J gave up 0 bases; unmatched junction bases: 7. Germline CDR1 reads SGHRS; CDR2 reads YFSETQ. The CDR3 has 15 residues. Here the CDR3 reads CASSITGGSSYEQYF. CDR3 coding DNA: TGCGCCAGCAGTATTACAGGGGGAAGCTCCTACGAGCAGTACTTC. Combining the CDR3 with reference TRBV5-1 and TRBJ2-7 gives the whole variable domain KAGVTQTPRYLIKTRGQQVTLSCSPISGHRSVSWYQQTPGQGLQFLFEYFSETQRNKGNFPGRFSGRQFSNSRSEMNVSTLELGDSALYLCASSITGGSSYEQYFGPGTRLTVT.

This chain links TRBV30 with TRBJ2-1; the D gene is possibly TRBD2 (5 bases). This CDR3 comprises 15 residues. Trimming removed 3 bases at V and 7 bases at J, with 19 bases between. The germline V gene encodes CDR1 GTSNPN and CDR2 SVGIG (reference sequence). The CDR3 bases are TGTGCCTGGAGCCTTGATCCGGGGATCGATAATGAGCAGTTCTTC. Translated, it gives CAWSLDPGIDNEQFF.

The chain employs TRBV14 and TRBJ1-1; D gene uncertain. Germline assignment: CDR1 SGHDN and CDR2 FVKESK. This CDR3 is 15 amino acids long. V lost 0 bases, J lost 4 bases, and 12 bases lay in between. The CDR3 nucleotides read TGTGCCAGCAGCCAAGAGCCTGAGGCGGCCACTGAAGCTTTCTTT. Its protein product is CASSQEPEAATEAFF.